Many counts were recorded for the clone carrying this T cell receptor (beta chain). By two-round multiplex PCR, the TCR beta CDR3 was amplified from genomic DNA. Primers targeting each individual TRBV and TRBJ gene were applied in first-round PCR. TCRdb reanalysed the multiplex PCR reads using MiXCR and keeps one entry per CDR3 protein. Counted here are about 16,000 distinct CDR3 sequences, roughly 45% occurring once; the ten biggest clones make up about two fifths. Uniform node negativity on CT and PET/CT characterised the cohort, and no patient had undergone prior chemotherapy or radiotherapy or presented other malignancies. These data belong to a study of prognosis after radiotherapy for stage I lung cancer. Whole-study context: Non-small cell lung cancer patients at stage I were enrolled between early 2018 and 2019. Among the enrolled patients, fourteen had newly diagnosed primary stage I lung tumors, while about 5 had oligometastatic NSCLC following surgical resection of the primary tumor. The study recorded squamous cell carcinoma in roughly seven patients and adenocarcinoma in approximately twelve.

The CDR3 has 17 amino acids. CDR1 is SGHRS and CDR2 is YFSETQ in the germline V gene. V shed 1 base and J 0 bases; nucleotides not matched to a gene: 7. The specimen comprised PBMCs, sampled before or after stereotactic body radiation therapy (not recorded which). The TCR originated in a donor older than 45 with non-small cell lung cancer. The rearrangement joins TRBV5-1 to TRBJ2-7, with 10 bases that match TRBD2. The CDR3 nucleotides read TGCGCCAGCAGCTTGAAGGCTAGCGGGGGAAGCTCCTACGAGCAGTACTTC. Translating gives CASSLKASGGSSYEQYF. Full variable domain (missing parts from reference TRBV5-1 and TRBJ2-7): KAGVTQTPRYLIKTRGQQVTLSCSPISGHRSVSWYQQTPGQGLQFLFEYFSETQRNKGNFPGRFSGRQFSNSRSEMNVSTLELGDSALYLCASSLKASGGSSYEQYFGPGTRLTVT.